These 15 T cell receptor beta chains came from one sample sequenced in a study of PD-L1 blockade in urothelial cancer. The method was immunoSEQ multiplex PCR; TCRdb's version includes in-frame clones alone and lacks a portion of them. The repertoire holds some 65,000 clones, approximately 81% seen once, with 3.2% in the top ten. Time point indicated: pretreatment peripheral blood. This material consisted of PBMCs, taken around atezolizumab (anti-PD-L1) treatment. The receptor source for this set is a man between 70 and 80 years old with urothelial cancer.

This rearrangement joins TRBV19 to TRBJ1-4; TRBD1 aligns across 9 bases. V lost 4 bases and J lost 1; bases outside the gene matches: 4. CDR1 LNHDA and CDR2 SQIVND come from the germline V gene (reference sequence). This CDR3 spans 16 amino acids. The CDR3 region has the DNA TGTGCCAGTAGTACGGACAGGGGCGGAACTAATGAAAAACTGTTTTTT. Its translation: CASSTDRGGTNEKLFF.

The chain combines TRBV7-2 with TRBJ2-7, with D tentatively TRBD2 (6 bases). CDR3 length equals 15 residues. V was pared by 0 bases and J by 4 bases, with 13 bases between. CDR1 SGHTA and CDR2 FQGNSA come from the germline V gene. The CDR3 bases are TGTGCCAGCAGCTTAGCCGCTAGCGCCCAATACGAGCAGTACTTC. Residues: CASSLAASAQYEQYF.

CDR3 coding DNA: TGTGCCAGCAGCCCAACGAACGAGGCTTACAATCAGCCCCAGCATTTT. Protein product: CASSPTNEAYNQPQHF. V is TRBV7-2 and J is TRBJ1-5; D call uncertain. Germline CDR1 is SGHTA and CDR2 is FQGNSA. V shed 5 bases and J shed 3 bases, with 17 bases lying between them. The CDR3 covers 16 residues. The full variable domain, rest sourced from reference TRBV7-2 and TRBJ1-5, is GAGVSQSPSNKVTEKGKDVELRCDPISGHTALYWYRQSLGQGLEFLIYFQGNSAPDKSGLPSDRFSAERTGGSVSTLTIQRTQQEDSAVYLCASSPTNEAYNQPQHFGDGTRLSIL.

This clone was picked up a small number of times. This chain connects TRBV1 to TRBJ2-2; the table's TRBD2 call for D was not verified on the DNA. TRBV1 is marked as a pseudogene. The CDR3 runs to 13 residues. The CDR3 loop is CTSSPTSTGELFF. The CDR3 DNA reads as TGCACCAGCAGCCCGACTTCGACCGGGGAGCTGTTTTTT.

The chain couples TRBV28 to TRBJ2-7, with a possible D match to TRBD1 (6 bases). The germline CDR1 and CDR2 sequences are MDHEN and SYDVKM. The CDR3 is 15 amino acids. Trimming left V 5 bases short and J 0 bases short, with 14 bases between. For the CDR3, the DNA is TGTGCCAGCAGTCAGGGGATCCCCAGCTCCTACGAGCAGTACTTC. This translates into CASSQGIPSSYEQYF.

V usage is TRBV7-9 and J usage is TRBJ2-1; 8 positions agree with TRBD2. Germline lookup yields CDR1 SEHNR and CDR2 FQNEAQ (reference sequence). With 4 bases clipped from V and 12 bases from J, the junction kept 11 bases outside the gene matches. The CDR3 length is 14 residues. The DNA for the CDR3 is TGTGCCAGCAGCTCCGGACTAGCAGGGGTGGGGCAGTTCTTC. This encodes CASSSGLAGVGQFF.

This chain connects TRBV29-1 to TRBJ1-5; D gene uncertain. Germline values: CDR1 SQVTM, CDR2 ANQGSEA. With 5 bases removed from V and 0 bases from J, the gap between germline ends came to 8 bases. CDR3 size: 13 residues. Written as DNA, the CDR3 is TGCAGCGTTACCGGCGGTAGCAATCAGCCCCAGCATTTT. Amino acid sequence: CSVTGGSNQPQHF.

V is TRBV5-1 and J is TRBJ2-1; possible D gene TRBD2, 6 bases. V lost 4 bases and J lost 3, with 14 bases in between. Per germline, CDR1 SGHRS and CDR2 YFSETQ. The CDR3 covers 15 residues. The CDR3 region is CASSGSGSRYNEQFF. The CDR3 DNA is TGCGCCAGCAGCGGTAGCGGATCTCGCTACAATGAGCAGTTCTTC.

The chain links TRBV5-6 to TRBJ2-7; 7 bases are a match to TRBD1. With 4 bases clipped from V and 10 bases from J, the junction kept 14 bases outside the gene matches. The CDR3 consists of 14 residues. Germline CDR1 is SGHDT and CDR2 is YYEEEE. The CDR3 DNA sequence: TGTGCCAGCAGCCTCTCAGACAGGGCCAATCCACAGTACTTC. Protein sequence: CASSLSDRANPQYF.

This sequence joins TRBV2 and TRBJ2-5; 11 nucleotides align to TRBD2. The CDR3 loop spans 15 amino acids. The J segment lost 5 bases and the V segment lost 4 bases, leaving 6 bases of the junction unmatched. The V gene's germline CDR1 is SNHLY and CDR2 FYNNEI. The CDR3 protein is CASSVASGRTETQYF. The CDR3 region has the DNA TGTGCCAGCAGTGTCGCTAGCGGGAGGACTGAGACCCAGTACTTC.

The rearrangement joins TRBV19 to TRBJ2-7, with 10 bases fitting TRBD2. With 3 bases clipped from V and 2 bases from J, the junction kept 4 bases outside the gene matches. Germline lookup yields CDR1 LNHDA and CDR2 SQIVND (reference sequence). This CDR3 has 15 residues. The CDR3 protein is CASSIKREGPYEQYF. DNA of the CDR3: TGTGCCAGTAGTATTAAGCGGGAGGGTCCCTACGAGCAGTACTTC.

The count of this clone is one. V usage is TRBV7-6 and J usage is TRBJ1-2; TRBD1 is a possible D gene (5 bases). The CDR3 runs to 13 residues. V was clipped by 1 base and J by 7 bases, with 10 bases between them. Looked up from germline, CDR1 is SGHVS and CDR2 is FNYEAQ. The CDR3 region is CASSLGQSRGYTF. CDR3 coding DNA: TGTGCCAGCAGCTTAGGACAGTCTCGTGGCTACACCTTC.

This chain connects TRBV7-2 to TRBJ2-7; D perhaps matches TRBD2 (7 bases). V was cut by 2 bases and J by 4 bases, with 12 bases left in between. This CDR3 has 14 residues. Germline V gene lookup returns CDR1 SGHTA and CDR2 FQGNSA. DNA of the CDR3: TGTGCCAGCAGCTTACCGGGGGGCGAGTACGAGCAGTACTTC. Translating gives CASSLPGGEYEQYF.

J is TRBJ1-5 and V is TRBV6-1, with TRBD1 matching over 7 bases. Germline loops: CDR1 MNHNS, CDR2 SASEGT. J was trimmed by 0 bases and V by 10 bases; bases with no gene match: 6. The CDR3 is made up of 14 amino acids. The CDR3: CAILQGNSNQPQHF. The CDR3, as DNA: TGTGCCATTTTACAGGGGAATAGCAATCAGCCCCAGCATTTT.

The chain has TRBV9 and TRBJ1-1; D is perhaps TRBD1 (6 bases). Trimming took off 0 bases at V and 8 bases at J, with 14 bases between the two ends. CDR1 SGDLS and CDR2 YYNGEE come from the germline V gene. The CDR3 extends over 14 amino acids. This CDR3 is CASSVEGDWGEAFF. CDR3 coding DNA: TGTGCCAGCAGCGTAGAGGGGGATTGGGGAGAAGCTTTCTTT.